One sample yielded the 32 T cell receptor beta chains listed below, sequenced in a study of T cell responses to AZD1222 COVID-19 vaccine. Here immunoSEQ multiplex PCR was the method, and the copy in TCRdb shows in-frame clones only, minus some. The data show around 140,000 clones, with approximately 90% seen just once and 6.9% held by the top ten. The source material was peripheral blood, sampled on day 0 of AZD1222 vaccination. Receptor source: an adult in good health.

Only one count was recorded for this clone. The V and J genes are TRBV30 and TRBJ2-4; 8 bases map to TRBD1. This CDR3 comprises 15 residues. Trimming took 1 base from V and 4 from J; bases not matched to a gene: 6. Germline CDR1 GTSNPN, CDR2 SVGIG (reference sequence). CDR3 DNA: TGTGCCTGGAGTGAAGGACAGGGCCTTAAAAACATTCAGTACTTC. This gives the protein CAWSEGQGLKNIQYF.

The chain recombines TRBV18 with TRBJ1-2; D perhaps matches TRBD1 (5 bases). The CDR3 runs 16 residues. Per the germline V gene, CDR1 is KGHSH and CDR2 is LQKENI. V was trimmed by 2 bases and J by 7 bases, leaving 20 bases between them. This CDR3 is CASSPGAQEPGGGYTF. Here the CDR3 DNA reads TGTGCCAGCTCACCAGGAGCGCAGGAACCCGGGGGTGGCTACACCTTC.

The gene calls are TRBV7-9 and TRBJ1-1; D might be TRBD1 (6 bases). The V gene lost 2 bases and the J gene lost 6 bases, with 13 bases spanning the gap. Germline V CDR1 and CDR2: SEHNR, FQNEAQ (reference sequence). The CDR3 contains 14 residues. CDR3 amino acids: CASSLSPHRAEAFF. As DNA, the CDR3 is TGTGCCAGCAGCTTATCCCCCCACAGGGCTGAAGCTTTCTTT.

The V call is TRBV7-6, the J call TRBJ1-4, with a tentative D call TRBD1 (6 bases). Germline CDR1 SGHVS, CDR2 FNYEAQ. This CDR3 spans 15 amino acids. Trimming removed 4 bases at V and 4 bases at J, with 13 bases between. The CDR3 DNA reads as TGTGCCAGCAGCTGGGGGCGGCAGGGTAATGAAAAACTGTTTTTT. Translated: CASSWGRQGNEKLFF.

This clone occurred once. V usage is TRBV2 and J usage is TRBJ1-3; the match to TRBD1 covers 8 bases. This CDR3 has 15 residues. V lost 6 bases and J lost 7; bases outside the gene matches: 11. In germline, CDR1 is SNHLY, CDR2 FYNNEI. The CDR3 DNA follows: TGTGCCAGCAGCCCAGACAGGGGACTTGGGAACACCATATATTTT. It encodes CASSPDRGLGNTIYF.

The rearrangement uses TRBV7-6 and TRBJ2-7; the D gene is possibly TRBD2 (5 bases). Germline CDR1 SGHVS, CDR2 FNYEAQ. The CDR3 contains 15 residues. Between the trimmed V and J ends, which lost 3 bases and 0 bases, there was a span of 12 bases. The CDR3 loop is CASSFELGSSYEQYF. DNA for the CDR3: TGTGCCAGCAGCTTCGAATTGGGGAGCTCCTACGAGCAGTACTTC.

The V call is TRBV28, the J call TRBJ2-7; 8 nucleotides agree with TRBD2. Germline values: CDR1 MDHEN, CDR2 SYDVKM. The V segment lost 10 bases and the J segment 1 base; nucleotides outside the gene matches: 15. The CDR3 is made up of 16 amino acids. CDR3 loop: CAILAGGSMKSYEQYF. The DNA of the CDR3 is TGTGCCATACTGGCGGGGGGCTCCATGAAATCCTACGAGCAGTACTTC.

The chain links TRBV6-6 to TRBJ1-5; the D is unclear. CDR1 and CDR2 (germline): MNHNY, SVGAGI (reference sequence). There are 14 residues in the CDR3. V was trimmed by 11 bases and J by 0 bases, leaving 14 bases between them. The CDR3 nucleotides read TGTGCCGGATGGACGGGTAATAGCAATCAGCCCCAGCATTTT. Its protein product is CAGWTGNSNQPQHF.

In its sample, this clone was seen once. The sample has other DNA sequences that encode this CDR3 too. The CDR3 coding sequence is TGTGCCTGGAGTCCCTGGCGGGAAAGCTCCTACAATGAGCAGTTCTTC. Protein: CAWSPWRESSYNEQFF. The rearrangement uses TRBV30 and TRBJ2-1; weak D call: TRBD2 (6 bases). The germline CDR1 and CDR2 sequences are GTSNPN and SVGIG (reference sequence). The CDR3 loop spans 16 amino acids. With 2 bases removed from V and 0 bases from J, the gap between germline ends came to 14 bases.

The chain recombines TRBV21-1 with TRBJ2-5; TRBD1 is the table's D call and was not checked against the DNA. TRBV21-1 is a pseudogene segment. This CDR3 region has 19 residues. The CDR3 loop reads CASTQGGEDREVEKETQYF. The DNA of the CDR3 is TGTGCCAGCACCCAAGGGGGCGAGGACAGGGAGGTAGAAAAAGAGACCCAGTACTTC.

V usage is TRBV10-2 and J usage is TRBJ2-4; 15 positions match TRBD2. CDR1 is WSHSY, CDR2 SAAADI, per germline. This CDR3 has 15 amino acids. Trimming removed 7 bases from V and 8 bases from J; junction bases left unmatched: 6. CDR3 sequence: CASTWTSGGADIQYF. CDR3 coding DNA: TGCGCCAGCACCTGGACTAGCGGGGGGGCAGACATTCAGTACTTC.

V and J are TRBV7-3 and TRBJ2-1; 10 bases match TRBD1. V dropped 2 bases and J dropped 4; count of bases not matched to a gene: 2. Germline V CDR1 and CDR2: SGHTA, FQGTGA. The CDR3 loop spans 15 amino acids. CDR3 residues: CASSLDRGPYNEQFF. CDR3 nucleotides: TGTGCCAGCAGCTTAGACAGGGGGCCTTACAATGAGCAGTTCTTC.

Here the CDR3 DNA reads TGCGCCAGCAACGAGGAGGGTTACGGGGGGGCCCGAGACAATGAGCAGTTCTTC. Amino acids: CASNEEGYGGARDNEQFF. V usage is TRBV10-2 and J usage is TRBJ2-1; 8 bases line up with TRBD2. The CDR3 sequence is 18 residues long. The V segment lost 7 bases and the J segment 5 bases; nucleotides outside the gene matches: 19. Germline V lookup: CDR1 WSHSY, CDR2 SAAADI.

This sequence joins TRBV24-1 and TRBJ2-2; no reliable D call. The germline gives CDR1 KGHDR, CDR2 SFDVKD. The V end lost 9 bases, the J end lost 7 bases, and 11 bases lay between the germline ends. The CDR3 spans 12 residues. DNA of the CDR3: TGTGCCACCTCGAGATACGACGGGGAGCTGTTTTTT. This sequence encodes CATSRYDGELFF.

The chain is built from TRBV19 and TRBJ1-1; no clear D gene. The CDR3 loop spans 11 amino acids. Trimming cost V 7 bases and J 11 bases, with 14 bases left between them. Germline loops: CDR1 LNHDA, CDR2 SQIVND (reference sequence). This chain's CDR3 is CASISGVFAFF. CDR3 DNA: TGTGCCAGTATCAGTGGGGTATTTGCTTTCTTT.

The DNA of the CDR3 is TGTGCCAGCAGCTTTCGTGGGGGCTCCTACAATGAGCAGTTCTTC. Its translation: CASSFRGGSYNEQFF. V gene TRBV7-9 combines with J gene TRBJ2-1; D tentatively fits TRBD1 or TRBD2 (5 bases each). This CDR3 region has 15 residues. Germline CDR1 and CDR2: SEHNR and FQNEAQ (reference sequence). The germline V and J ends were trimmed by 3 bases and 0 bases, with 9 bases remaining between them.

This chain links TRBV24-1 with TRBJ2-1; 9 nucleotides line up with TRBD1. The CDR3 contains 12 residues. CDR1 is KGHDR and CDR2 is SFDVKD in the germline V gene. The V and J ends lost 12 bases and 7 bases, in that order; junction bases with no gene match: 6. The CDR3 here is CASGTGWNEQFF. In nucleotides, the CDR3 is TGTGCCTCCGGGACAGGGTGGAATGAGCAGTTCTTC.

This chain connects TRBV19 to TRBJ2-1; 11 bases line up with TRBD2. CDR1 is LNHDA and CDR2 is SQIVND in the germline V gene (reference sequence). V shed 4 bases and J 4 bases; nucleotides not matched to a gene: 6. The CDR3 is 16 amino acids. The CDR3: CASSTRLAGIYNEQFF. CDR3 sequence (DNA): TGTGCCAGTAGTACCCGACTAGCGGGGATATACAATGAGCAGTTCTTC.

The chain uses TRBV3-1 (or the pseudogene TRBV3-2) and TRBJ2-1; D is perhaps TRBD1 or TRBD2 (7 bases each). Trimming cost V 4 bases and J 5 bases, with 18 bases left between them. The CDR3 is 16 residues long. The germline V gene encodes CDR1 LGHDT and CDR2 YNNKEL (reference sequence). The CDR3 DNA reads TGTGCCAGCAGCCGATTAGCAGGGGGGGTAAACAATGAGCAGTTCTTC. As protein: CASSRLAGGVNNEQFF.

This clone showed up just a few times. This chain connects TRBV27 to TRBJ1-6; the D is unclear. Trimming removed 7 bases at V and 2 bases at J, with 12 bases between. Looked up from germline, CDR1 is MNHEY and CDR2 is SMNVEV (reference sequence). CDR3 size: 15 residues. CDR3 sequence: CASTPDGAYNSPLHF. The CDR3 DNA reads as TGTGCCAGCACCCCTGACGGAGCCTATAATTCACCCCTCCACTTT.

This rearrangement joins TRBV9 to TRBJ1-1; D not certain. This CDR3 region has 12 residues. Trimming stripped 3 bases from V and 5 bases from J, with 8 bases between. Germline lookup yields CDR1 SGDLS and CDR2 YYNGEE. This chain's CDR3 is CASSAAPTEAFF. CDR3 coding DNA: TGTGCCAGCAGCGCCGCCCCGACTGAAGCTTTCTTT.

In this sample, this clone turned up once. The J gene is TRBJ1-5, the V gene TRBV6-2 or TRBV6-3, with TRBD1 matching over 7 bases. Unmatched junction bases numbered 20, after V lost 6 bases and J lost 3 bases. CDR1 and CDR2 from the germline V gene are MNHEY and SVGEGT. The CDR3 is 19 residues long. The CDR3 spells CASSRTSPGSGQTNQPQHF. The DNA of the CDR3 is TGTGCCAGCAGCCGCACCAGTCCAGGTTCGGGACAGACCAATCAGCCCCAGCATTTT.

The rearrangement uses TRBV12-5 and TRBJ1-5; D uncertain. Germline-derived CDR1 and CDR2 are LGHNT and FRNRAP. V dropped 1 base and J dropped 5 bases, with 3 bases sitting between them. The CDR3 covers 12 residues. CDR3 amino acids: CASGLGYQPQHF. CDR3 DNA sequence: TGTGCTAGTGGTTTGGGGTATCAGCCCCAGCATTTT.

This rearrangement joins TRBV15 to TRBJ2-1, with D perhaps TRBD2 (7 bases). Trimming took 5 bases from V and 4 from J, leaving 18 bases between them. The CDR3 extends over 16 amino acids. Per germline, CDR1 LNHNV and CDR2 YYDKDF (reference sequence). The CDR3: CATSPRGAAIYNEQFF. CDR3 bases: TGTGCCACCAGCCCCCGGGGGGCGGCCATTTACAATGAGCAGTTCTTC.

The rearrangement joins TRBV30 to TRBJ1-1; D is unclear. Germline-derived CDR1 and CDR2 are GTSNPN and SVGIG (reference sequence). This CDR3 contains 12 residues. The V gene lost 0 bases and the J gene lost 7 bases, with 9 bases spanning the gap. The CDR3: CAWSVTSLEAFF. The CDR3 DNA follows: TGTGCCTGGAGTGTAACGAGCCTTGAAGCTTTCTTT.

This clone was seen a single time. This rearrangement joins TRBV19 to TRBJ1-2; unclear D gene. Per the germline V gene, CDR1 is LNHDA and CDR2 is SQIVND (reference sequence). The V and J ends lost 7 bases and 3 bases respectively, with 12 bases between them. The CDR3 runs to 13 residues. The CDR3: CASIGTPYYGYTF. CDR3 DNA: TGTGCCAGTATAGGTACCCCCTACTATGGCTACACCTTC. Looking up the rest from reference TRBV19 and TRBJ1-2 gives the full variable domain: DGGITQSPKYLFRKEGQNVTLSCEQNLNHDAMYWYRQDPGQGLRLIYYSQIVNDFQKGDIAEGYSVSREKKESFPLTVTSAQKNPTAFYLCASIGTPYYGYTFGSGTRLTVV.

V usage is TRBV15 and J usage is TRBJ1-6; D unclear. The CDR3 consists of 14 residues. V lost 0 bases and J lost 7, with 7 bases in between. Germline V gene lookup returns CDR1 LNHNV and CDR2 YYDKDF (reference sequence). CDR3 sequence: CATSREGGNSPLHF. CDR3 bases: TGTGCCACCAGCAGAGAGGGAGGGAATTCACCCCTCCACTTT.

The chain links TRBV7-9 to TRBJ1-4; 9 bases are shared with TRBD1. J was trimmed by 7 bases and V by 5 bases; bases with no gene match: 8. Germline V gives CDR1 SEHNR, CDR2 FQNEAQ (reference sequence). The CDR3 covers 15 residues. CDR3 residues: CASSPGQGGVEKLFF. DNA for the CDR3: TGTGCCAGCAGCCCGGGACAGGGTGGGGTTGAAAAACTGTTTTTT. Full variable domain (remainder filled in from reference TRBV7-9 and TRBJ1-4): DTGVSQNPRHKITKRGQNVTFRCDPISEHNRLYWYRQTLGQGPEFLTYFQNEAQLEKSRLLSDRFSAERPKGSFSTLEIQRTEQGDSAMYLCASSPGQGGVEKLFFGSGTQLSVL.

This chain uses TRBV29-1 with TRBJ2-1; 7 positions match TRBD2. This CDR3 has 15 residues. Germline V CDR1 and CDR2: SQVTM, ANQGSEA. Trimming removed 0 bases from V and 0 bases from J; junction bases left unmatched: 2. The CDR3 coding sequence is TGCAGCGTTGAAGATACTAGCGCCTCCTACAATGAGCAGTTCTTC. Amino acids: CSVEDTSASYNEQFF.

The chain links TRBV6-2 or TRBV6-3 to TRBJ2-1, with D perhaps TRBD1 or TRBD2 (6 bases each). This CDR3 has 13 amino acids. Germline V gives CDR1 MNHEY, CDR2 SVGEGT. V gave up 2 bases and J gave up 9 bases, with 11 bases separating them. CDR3 DNA sequence: TGTGCCAGCAGTTACGGGGGGCTGGGTGAGCAGTTCTTC. As protein: CASSYGGLGEQFF.

The rearrangement links TRBV3-1 (or the pseudogene TRBV3-2) to TRBJ2-7, with D perhaps given as TRBD1 or TRBD2 (5 bases each). CDR1 and CDR2 from the germline V gene are LGHDT and YNNKEL (reference sequence). The V gene lost 3 bases and the J gene lost 0 bases, with 9 bases spanning the gap. This CDR3 spans 14 amino acids. The CDR3 sequence: CASSQAGSSYEQYF. CDR3 coding DNA: TGTGCCAGCAGCCAGGCAGGGAGCTCCTACGAGCAGTACTTC.

The genes are TRBV7-3 and TRBJ2-3; no firm D call. This CDR3 has 14 amino acids. Trimming took 5 bases from V and 0 from J, leaving 9 bases between them. From germline, CDR1 is SGHTA and CDR2 FQGTGA. In nucleotides, the CDR3 is TGTGCCAGCAGCACGGACGGTAGCACAGATACGCAGTATTTT. It codes for CASSTDGSTDTQYF.